One sample yielded the 14 T cell receptor beta chains listed below, sequenced in a study of T cell responses to AZD1222 COVID-19 vaccine. Method: immunoSEQ multiplex PCR; TCRdb's copy keeps in-frame clones and lacks some. Found here are about 150,000 clones, roughly 85% of them singletons; the top ten hold approximately 8%. The sample here was peripheral blood, taken 28 days after the second dose of the MenACWY control vaccine. The source is an adult who received the MenACWY meningococcal vaccine as a control.

This clone has just a few counts. V gene TRBV3-1 (or the pseudogene TRBV3-2) combines with J gene TRBJ2-1, with 13 bases identical to TRBD2. The CDR3 contains 17 residues. In germline, CDR1 is LGHDT, CDR2 YNNKEL (reference sequence). Trimming cost V 4 bases and J 6 bases; bases outside gene matches: 9. For the CDR3, the DNA is TGTGCCAGCAGCCGTTTACGGACTAGCGGGAGAGGCAATGAGCAGTTCTTC. Its protein product is CASSRLRTSGRGNEQFF.

This chain connects TRBV7-9 to TRBJ2-3, with D perhaps matching TRBD1 (6 bases). The germline V and J ends were trimmed by 5 bases and 3 bases, with 9 bases remaining between them. Germline-derived CDR1 and CDR2 are SEHNR and FQNEAQ (reference sequence). This CDR3 is built from 13 residues. CDR3 nucleotides: TGTGCCAGCAGCCGAGGGGGTACAGATACGCAGTATTTT. This encodes CASSRGGTDTQYF.

This clone has just one count. The V call is TRBV5-1, the J call TRBJ2-5, with 8 bases that match TRBD2. Germline assignment: CDR1 SGHRS and CDR2 YFSETQ. J gave up 3 bases and V 5 bases, and 6 bases lay outside the gene matches. The CDR3 covers 14 residues. The CDR3 loop is CASRRGETEETQYF. CDR3 in DNA: TGCGCCAGCAGGCGGGGGGAAACGGAAGAGACCCAGTACTTC.

The table lists this clone with a count of one. The gene calls are TRBV12-5 and TRBJ2-5, with 9 bases fitting TRBD2. The CDR3 covers 17 residues. The V gene's germline CDR1 is LGHNT and CDR2 FRNRAP. V lost 6 bases and J lost 6; bases outside the gene matches: 17. CDR3 coding DNA: TGTGCTAGTGGAAACCCGCAGGGGCGGGAGGGCCTGAAGACCCAGTACTTC. It codes for CASGNPQGREGLKTQYF.

J is TRBJ2-7 and V is TRBV7-8, with TRBD2 matching over 16 bases. Germline V gene data show CDR1 as SGHVS and CDR2 as FQNEAQ. This CDR3 contains 19 residues. V lost 0 bases and J lost 0; bases outside the gene matches: 5. The CDR3 coding sequence is TGTGCCAGCAGCTTAGCCCTGGGGACTAGCGGGAGGGGCTCCTACGAGCAGTACTTC. Protein sequence: CASSLALGTSGRGSYEQYF.

This clone was counted between two and nine times. The chain uses TRBV7-7 and TRBJ2-2; D might be TRBD1 or TRBD2, each matching 5 bases. This CDR3 contains 14 residues. V was cut by 4 bases and J by 7 bases, with 13 bases left in between. CDR1 is SSHAT and CDR2 is FNYEAQ in the germline V gene (reference sequence). CDR3 sequence (DNA): TGTGCCAGCAGCTGGACCCGGGACGTCGGGGAGCTGTTTTTT. It translates to CASSWTRDVGELFF.

This clone was observed a handful of times. The chain employs TRBV5-4 and TRBJ1-2; a weak D match, TRBD1 (5 bases). The germline CDR1 and CDR2 sequences are SGHNT and YYREEE (reference sequence). The CDR3 extends over 14 amino acids. V was pared by 1 base and J by 2 bases, with 9 bases between. CDR3 sequence reads: CASSLQGPNYGYTF. The CDR3 region has the DNA TGTGCCAGCAGCTTGCAGGGCCCAAACTATGGCTACACCTTC.

This chain joins TRBV2 and TRBJ2-7; TRBD1 aligns across 7 bases. V dropped 4 bases and J dropped 1; count of bases not matched to a gene: 4. This CDR3 is built from 14 residues. Germline V gene sequence: CDR1 SNHLY, CDR2 FYNNEI. CDR3 residues: CASSVSGQSYEQYF. CDR3 sequence (DNA): TGTGCCAGCAGTGTATCGGGACAGTCCTACGAGCAGTACTTC.

This clone showed up just once. CDR3 DNA sequence: TGTGCCAGTTCTACTAGCGGGACTGGGGCCAACGTCCTGACTTTC. Its translation is CASSTSGTGANVLTF. This rearrangement joins TRBV19 to TRBJ2-6; TRBD2 matches at 10 bases. The V gene end was trimmed by 8 bases and the J gene end by 2 bases; junction bases not matched to a gene: 3. This CDR3 has 15 amino acids. In germline, CDR1 is LNHDA, CDR2 SQIVND (reference sequence).

This rearrangement joins TRBV10-3 to TRBJ1-2, with D unresolved. Germline lookup yields CDR1 ENHRY and CDR2 SYGVKD. Deletions cut 7 bases from V and 0 bases from J, with 12 bases between. This CDR3 is 14 amino acids long. The CDR3 DNA follows: TGTGCCATCAACAGAGACGGATCTAACTATGGCTACACCTTC. It encodes CAINRDGSNYGYTF.

The chain joins TRBV7-2 to TRBJ2-2, with a possible D match to TRBD1 (6 bases). The CDR3 runs 14 residues. CDR1 is SGHTA, CDR2 FQGNSA, per germline. V shed 2 bases and J shed 4 bases, with 8 bases lying between them. The DNA of the CDR3 is TGTGCCAGCAGCTTATTAGGGGGCACCGGGGAGCTGTTTTTT. This sequence encodes CASSLLGGTGELFF.

This clone was picked up a small number of times. The chain combines TRBV6-1 with TRBJ1-3; D is perhaps TRBD1 (5 bases). Germline lookup yields CDR1 MNHNS and CDR2 SASEGT. V was trimmed by 4 bases and J by 1 base, leaving 14 bases between them. CDR3 length equals 16 residues. This CDR3 reads CASSGAGFLSGNTIYF. The DNA of the CDR3 is TGTGCCAGCAGTGGGGCAGGGTTCTTATCTGGAAACACCATATATTTT.

The V gene is TRBV5-1, the J gene TRBJ2-2; D is perhaps TRBD2 (5 bases). Germline CDR1 SGHRS, CDR2 YFSETQ. The V gene lost 5 bases and the J gene lost 6 bases, with 14 bases spanning the gap. The CDR3 is 14 amino acids. This chain's CDR3 is CASRKGSGPGELFF. The CDR3 bases are TGCGCCAGCAGAAAAGGGAGCGGACCCGGGGAGCTGTTTTTT.

The CDR3 sequence is CASSPPGRKNEKLFF. The CDR3 region has the DNA TGTGCCAGCTCACCGCCGGGACGGAAAAATGAAAAACTGTTTTTT. The chain couples TRBV18 to TRBJ1-4; tentatively, D is TRBD1 (5 bases). The CDR3 consists of 15 residues. Germline-derived CDR1 and CDR2 are KGHSH and LQKENI. Deletions cut 3 bases from V and 5 bases from J, with 13 bases between.